The 19 T cell receptor beta chains given below trace back to one sample, sequenced in a study of T cell responses to AZD1222 COVID-19 vaccine. Some clones are missing from TCRdb's copy, which holds only in-frame ones; the method was immunoSEQ multiplex PCR. The sample has around 120,000 clones; about 93% are singletons. This specimen consisted of peripheral blood, obtained 28 days after the second AZD1222 dose. The receptors stem from an adult who received the AZD1222 COVID-19 vaccine.

The chain uses TRBV4-1 and TRBJ1-2; D possibly corresponds to TRBD1 (6 bases). Trimming shortened V by 1 base and J by 6 bases, and 9 bases separated the two germline ends. The V gene's germline CDR1 is MGHRA and CDR2 YSYEKL. CDR3 length: 13 residues. The CDR3 coding sequence is TGCGCCAGCAGCCAAGGGACAGCGGATGGCTACACCTTC. Residues: CASSQGTADGYTF.

A single count supports this clone. J is TRBJ1-1 and V is TRBV5-1, with 10 bases fitting TRBD1. Germline V gene sequence: CDR1 SGHRS, CDR2 YFSETQ. Trimming took 4 bases from V and 11 from J; bases not matched to a gene: 14. This CDR3 is 15 amino acids long. CDR3 sequence reads: CASSRTSGQGIEAFF. CDR3 coding DNA: TGCGCCAGCAGCCGGACGTCGGGACAGGGGATTGAGGCTTTCTTT.

The chain couples TRBV27 to TRBJ2-5; 7 bases are a match to TRBD1. The CDR3 consists of 13 residues. Trimming took 6 bases from V and 5 from J; bases not matched to a gene: 6. CDR1 is MNHEY, CDR2 SMNVEV, per germline (reference sequence). CDR3 DNA sequence: TGTGCCAGCAGCGGACAGGTTCGGGAGACCCAGTACTTC. It translates to CASSGQVRETQYF.

This sequence joins TRBV19 and TRBJ1-1; TRBD1 might be the D (6 bases). CDR1 and CDR2 from the germline V gene are LNHDA and SQIVND (reference sequence). The CDR3 is 14 amino acids. Trimming took 3 bases from V and 4 from J, leaving 12 bases between them. The CDR3 loop is CASSMTYRATEAFF. The CDR3 nucleotides read TGTGCCAGTAGTATGACCTACAGGGCCACTGAAGCTTTCTTT.

This rearrangement joins TRBV4-2 to TRBJ2-1; 7 bases are a match to TRBD2. The CDR3 extends over 16 amino acids. The V gene end was trimmed by 5 bases and the J gene end by 5 bases; junction bases not matched to a gene: 12. Germline lookup yields CDR1 LGHNA and CDR2 YNFKEQ. The CDR3 DNA is TGTGCCAGCAGCGGGGCCCGGGCTAGCGGAGACAATGAGCAGTTCTTC. Translating it yields CASSGARASGDNEQFF.

The chain couples TRBV30 to TRBJ2-7; D might be TRBD2 (6 bases). Germline V CDR1 and CDR2: GTSNPN, SVGIG (reference sequence). Between the trimmed V and J ends, which lost 4 bases and 1 base, there was a span of 14 bases. This CDR3 has 14 amino acids. The CDR3 reads CAWNPTGASYEQYF. The CDR3 DNA reads TGTGCCTGGAACCCCACGGGAGCTTCCTACGAGCAGTACTTC.

The chain recombines TRBV6-1 with TRBJ1-2, with 11 bases that match TRBD1. Looked up from germline, CDR1 is MNHNS and CDR2 is SASEGT. This CDR3 is built from 15 residues. J gave up 4 bases and V 0 bases, and 1 base lay outside the gene matches. The DNA of the CDR3 is TGTGCCAGCAGTGAAGCGGGACAGGGGGTCTATGGCTACACCTTC. Residues: CASSEAGQGVYGYTF.

This clone has just one count. V usage is TRBV27 and J usage is TRBJ2-1; no clear D gene. Trimming stripped 7 bases from V and 4 bases from J, with 17 bases between. Germline lookup yields CDR1 MNHEY and CDR2 SMNVEV (reference sequence). The CDR3 consists of 15 residues. The CDR3 coding sequence is TGTGCCAGCACCCGCCTGGGGTTGACATACAATGAGCAGTTCTTC. Amino acids: CASTRLGLTYNEQFF.

The chain employs TRBV14 and TRBJ2-1; 8 nucleotides line up with TRBD2. The CDR3 spans 16 residues. Germline V gene data show CDR1 as SGHDN and CDR2 as FVKESK. V lost 3 bases, J lost 2 bases, and 6 bases stayed unmatched. The CDR3 sequence: CASSHYPGLAYNEQFF. As DNA, the CDR3 is TGTGCCAGCAGCCACTACCCGGGACTAGCCTACAATGAGCAGTTCTTC.

The gene calls are TRBV9 and TRBJ2-3, with 9 bases identical to TRBD2. The CDR3 length is 15 residues. The V segment lost 4 bases and the J segment 0 bases; nucleotides outside the gene matches: 3. The germline gives CDR1 SGDLS, CDR2 YYNGEE. The CDR3 sequence: CASSSREGSTDTQYF. For the CDR3, the DNA is TGTGCCAGCAGCTCGCGGGAGGGGAGCACAGATACGCAGTATTTT.

This rearrangement joins TRBV2 to TRBJ2-3; perhaps TRBD2 as D (5 bases). V lost 3 bases, J lost 6 bases, and 13 bases lay in between. The CDR3 sequence is 14 residues long. Germline CDR1 SNHLY, CDR2 FYNNEI. The CDR3 here is CASSDRSGMDTQYF. The DNA for the CDR3 is TGTGCCAGCAGTGATAGATCGGGGATGGATACGCAGTATTTT.

The rearrangement links TRBV5-1 to TRBJ1-4, with D unclear. This CDR3 is built from 14 residues. Trimming removed 0 bases at V and 6 bases at J, with 9 bases between. CDR1 SGHRS and CDR2 YFSETQ come from the germline V gene. CDR3 in amino acids: CASSLGAGHEKLFF. In DNA, the CDR3 is TGCGCCAGCAGCTTGGGAGCCGGTCATGAAAAACTGTTTTTT.

The chain links TRBV11-2 to TRBJ1-2, with 8 bases matching TRBD1. Germline V gene lookup returns CDR1 SGHAT and CDR2 FQNNGV. The CDR3 covers 17 residues. V gave up 5 bases and J gave up 4 bases; unmatched junction bases: 15. CDR3 sequence: CASSPLRQDRGRYGYTF. CDR3 DNA sequence: TGTGCCAGCAGCCCTCTTAGACAAGACAGGGGCCGCTATGGCTACACCTTC.

V gene TRBV6-6 combines with J gene TRBJ1-4; no reliable D call. Trimming stripped 5 bases from V and 0 bases from J, with 7 bases between. Germline CDR1 is MNHNY and CDR2 is SVGAGI (reference sequence). This CDR3 is 14 amino acids long. The CDR3 reads CASSPIATNEKLFF. In DNA form, the CDR3 reads TGTGCCAGCAGTCCCATTGCAACTAATGAAAAACTGTTTTTT.

This rearrangement joins TRBV5-1 to TRBJ2-2; D tentatively fits TRBD1 or TRBD2 (5 bases each). From germline, CDR1 is SGHRS and CDR2 YFSETQ. The CDR3 runs 14 residues. V was trimmed by 4 bases and J by 7 bases, leaving 14 bases between them. This chain's CDR3 is CASSGTLEIGELFF. The CDR3 nucleotides read TGCGCCAGCAGCGGGACCCTAGAGATCGGGGAGCTGTTTTTT. The variable domain in full, with the rest retrieved from reference TRBV5-1 and TRBJ2-2, is KAGVTQTPRYLIKTRGQQVTLSCSPISGHRSVSWYQQTPGQGLQFLFEYFSETQRNKGNFPGRFSGRQFSNSRSEMNVSTLELGDSALYLCASSGTLEIGELFFGEGSRLTVL.

The chain is built from TRBV5-1 and TRBJ1-1, with TRBD1 matching over 7 bases. Germline V gene data show CDR1 as SGHRS and CDR2 as YFSETQ. V trimming: 3 bases; J trimming: 4 bases; junction bases outside the gene matches: 9. The CDR3 totals 15 residues. The CDR3 protein is CASSSDGTAGTEAFF. The CDR3 DNA reads as TGCGCCAGCAGCTCAGACGGGACAGCGGGCACTGAAGCTTTCTTT.

CDR3 nucleotides: TGTGCCAGCAGCTCCGAAGGGACCCAGTACTTC. Its translation is CASSSEGTQYF. The chain joins TRBV11-2 to TRBJ2-5; D is unclear. Germline V CDR1 and CDR2: SGHAT, FQNNGV. The CDR3 loop spans 11 amino acids. Trimming shortened V by 4 bases and J by 7 bases, and 7 bases separated the two germline ends.

This clone was found a few times. The rearrangement links TRBV7-9 to TRBJ2-7; D might be TRBD2 (5 bases). The germline gives CDR1 SEHNR, CDR2 FQNEAQ (reference sequence). V lost 2 bases and J 5 bases, leaving 10 bases between the germline ends. The CDR3 is made up of 13 amino acids. The CDR3 DNA is TGTGCCAGCAGCTTAATGCTAGCCAACGAGCAGTACTTC. It translates to CASSLMLANEQYF.

The V and J genes are TRBV4-3 and TRBJ2-2; 12 bases align to TRBD2. The junction had 12 bases not matched to a gene; V was cut back by 0 bases and J by 7 bases. Germline V gene lookup returns CDR1 LGHNA and CDR2 YSLEER. The CDR3 is made up of 19 amino acids. The DNA of the CDR3 is TGCGCCAGCAGCCAAGACCCACTAGCGGGGGGTCCAGAGGGCGGGGAGCTGTTTTTT. Translated: CASSQDPLAGGPEGGELFF.